Listed below are T cell receptor beta chains from one sample, sequenced in a study of CD8+CD57+ T cells in acquired aplastic anemia. TCRdb processed the reads anew with MiXCR; each CDR3 protein has one entry. Of some 280,000 distinct CDR3 sequences detected, 45% to 70% appear once; the ten largest clones hold 8%. The sequencing input was sorted CD4+, CD8+, or CD8+CD57+ T cells (not recorded which) from PBMCs. All receptors derive from a human donor with severe aplastic anemia or a healthy control (not recorded which). The CDR3 runs from the conserved cysteine through the conserved F or W. Fields, in order: D gene, J gene, V gene, clone size, CDR3 protein, CDR3 DNA. A D gene is named only where the DNA matches it firmly. The size field is filled for only some rows; it gives once, few, many or a size class.

TRBD1 | TRBJ2-5 | TRBV25-1 | NA | CASSGGPGGQETQYF | TGTGCCAGCAGTGGGGGTCCAGGGGGACAAGAGACCCAGTACTTC
NA | TRBJ2-5 | TRBV6-6 | many | CASSYEAAQETQYF | TGTGCCAGCAGTTACGAGGCCGCTCAAGAGACCCAGTACTTC
NA | TRBJ2-5 | TRBV5-1 | NA | CASSLAGQAQETQYF | TGCGCCAGCAGCTTAGCGGGACAGGCCCAAGAGACCCAGTACTTC
NA | TRBJ1-3 | TRBV24-1 | NA | CATSECLQGRNTIYF | TGTGCCACCAGTGAGTGTTTACAGGGCCGGAACACCATATATTTT
NA | TRBJ2-2 | TRBV7-2 | NA | CASSPQGRGTTGELFF | TGTGCCAGCAGCCCCCAGGGCAGGGGAACGACCGGGGAGCTGTTTTTT
NA | TRBJ2-3 | TRBV5-1 | NA | CASSPAGASTDTQYF | TGCGCCAGCAGCCCGGCCGGTGCTAGCACAGATACGCAGTATTTT
NA | TRBJ1-1 | TRBV30 | many | CAWGPVGTEAFF | TGTGCCTGGGGGCCAGTCGGTACTGAAGCTTTCTTT
TRBD2 | TRBJ2-7 | TRBV20-1 | NA | CSARTSGGSEQYF | TGCAGTGCCAGGACTAGCGGAGGGAGCGAGCAGTACTTC
NA | TRBJ2-7 | TRBV20-1 | once | CSAASAGSYGQYF | TGCAGTGCAGCTAGCGCGGGCTCCTACGGGCAGTACTTT
TRBD1 | TRBJ2-7 | TRBV7-9 | many | CASSLRGDSYEQYF | TGTGCCAGCAGCTTACGAGGGGACAGTTACGAGCAGTACTTC
TRBD2 | TRBJ2-7 | TRBV7-6 | many | CASSLRGTSGGFSYEQYF | TGTGCCAGCAGCCTAAGGGGGACTAGCGGGGGGTTCTCCTACGAGCAGTACTTC
NA | TRBJ2-5 | TRBV7-8 | NA | CASNPGKLDGAQETQYF | TGTGCCAGCAACCCAGGGAAATTAGACGGGGCCCAAGAGACCCAGTACTTC
NA | TRBJ1-3 | TRBV6-5 | NA | CASSWKGGNTIYF | TGTGCCAGCAGTTGGAAGGGAGGGAACACCATATATTTT
NA | TRBJ2-7 | TRBV27 | few | CASTTGTEKQYF | TGTGCCAGCACCACCGGGACCGAGAAGCAGTACTTC
NA | TRBJ1-1 | TRBV2 | NA | CASRRQENTEAFF | TGTGCCAGTAGGAGGCAGGAGAACACTGAAGCTTTCTTT
NA | TRBJ2-7 | TRBV3-1 | NA | CASSQVVSSYEQYF | TGTGCCAGCAGCCAAGTTGTCAGTTCCTACGAGCAGTACTTC
TRBD1 | TRBJ1-5 | TRBV15 | NA | CATSREGTGGNQPQHF | TGTGCCACCAGCAGAGAAGGGACAGGGGGAAATCAGCCCCAGCATTTT
NA | TRBJ1-1 | TRBV10-3 | NA | CAMRSGGVNTEAFF | TGTGCCATGAGGAGTGGGGGCGTGAACACTGAAGCTTTCTTT
NA | TRBJ2-1 | TRBV24-1 | NA | CATSDFAGLKQFF | TGTGCCACCAGTGATTTTGCGGGGCTAAAGCAGTTCTTC
NA | TRBJ1-1 | TRBV6-5 | NA | CASSYSIEGTEAFF | TGTGCCAGCAGTTACTCGATAGAGGGTACTGAAGCTTTCTTT
NA | TRBJ2-1 | TRBV2 | many | CASRPLAYNEQFF | TGTGCCAGCAGACCGTTAGCCTACAATGAGCAGTTCTTC
NA | TRBJ1-5 | TRBV2 | NA | CASSAEQGPAQPQHF | TGTGCCAGCAGTGCCGAACAGGGTCCGGCCCAGCCCCAGCATTTT
TRBD1 | TRBJ1-5 | TRBV10-3 | NA | CAISPDRAHNQPQHF | TGTGCCATCAGTCCGGACAGGGCGCACAATCAGCCCCAGCATTTT
TRBD2 | TRBJ2-2 | TRBV24-1 | NA | CATSGLGGSFRELFF | TGTGCCACCAGTGGACTTGGCGGGAGCTTCCGGGAGCTGTTTTTT
NA | TRBJ1-1 | TRBV7-2 | many | CASSSRTFEAFF | TGTGCCAGCAGCTCACGGACATTTGAAGCTTTCTTT
NA | TRBJ1-6 | TRBV6-5 | many | CASSYSRTATGPLHF | TGTGCCAGCAGTTACTCTAGGACGGCCACGGGACCCCTCCACTTT
NA | TRBJ1-6 | TRBV6-5 | NA | CASSESAQTPLHF | TGCGCCAGCAGTGAGTCGGCCCAAACACCCCTCCACTTT
NA | TRBJ2-5 | TRBV5-4 | many | CASSLEVGQETQYF | TGTGCCAGCAGCTTAGAGGTGGGCCAAGAGACCCAGTACTTC
TRBD1 | TRBJ2-5 | TRBV7-8 | many | CASTTRDRGETQYF | TGTGCCAGCACCACCCGGGACAGAGGAGAGACCCAGTACTTC
NA | TRBJ2-1 | TRBV7-3 | NA | CASSLRGPTSREQFF | TGTGCCAGCAGCTTAAGGGGTCCCACCAGCAGGGAGCAGTTCTTC
NA | TRBJ2-7 | TRBV10-3 | few | CAISELEAATQYF | TGTGCCATCAGTGAGTTGGAGGCTGCAACGCAGTACTTC
TRBD2 | TRBJ2-5 | TRBV20-1 | many | CSASKAAGGPLVETQYF | TGCAGTGCTAGTAAGGCTGCGGGGGGTCCCCTAGTCGAGACCCAGTACTTC
TRBD1 | TRBJ1-1 | TRBV7-2 | NA | CASSQVGGEAFF | TGTGCCAGCAGCCAAGTAGGGGGCGAAGCTTTCTTT